The sequence of this T cell receptor (beta chain) was determined in a study of control samples from healthy donors and cancer patients (dated by TCRdb to 2018 to 2020). Preparation of the library involved the immunoSEQ multiplex PCR assay. TCRdb took over this immuneACCESS table, retaining in-frame rearrangements with V and J assigned. Such tables are incomplete; in checked studies, under half of the missing clones stem from an unresolved V gene, and the remainder is unexplained. In all, the sample holds tens of thousands of clones, and over 80% of those were seen once. The ten most abundant clones make up around a fifth of the sample. In the case of this clone: What this receptor recognizes is not known. No base qualities exist here, and no much larger clone lies one base off it.

The sequenced sample was blood. The sequence was collected from a man aged 25-45 years in good health.

The CDR3 corresponds to CASSQNPTMNTEAFF. Read as DNA, the sequence is TGTGCCAGCTCCCAGAACCCTACTATGAACACTGAAGCTTTCTTT. The V and J segments used are TRBV18 and TRBJ1-1; the D gene is unclear. Based on the germline V gene, the CDR1 and CDR2 sequences are KGHSH and LQKENI. Spanning cysteine to phenylalanine, the CDR3 consists of 15 amino acids. The only DNA kept is the CDR3, 45 bases in frame from the first base. Trimming at the junction amounts to 6 bases on V and 0 bases on J, and the germline ends lie 14 bases apart. This CDR3, with the reference TRBV18 and TRBJ1-1 proteins standing in past its ends, gives the full variable domain NAGVMQNPRHLVRRRGQEARLRCSPMKGHSHVYWYRQLPEEGLKFMVYLQKENIIDESGMPKERFSAEFPKEGPSILRIQQVVRGDSAAYFCASSQNPTMNTEAFFGQGTRLTVV.